Here is one T cell receptor beta chain with its context. Its antigen is as yet unknown. Additional DNA sequences in this sample encode the identical CDR3. This record comes from a study of cytomegalovirus exposure and HLA in healthy donors. For the study at large: An early data release held some 85 million unique TCRs from HLA-typed donors. Falling in the Caucasian-associated ancestry cluster were approximately 84% of 398 genotyped donors. Regarding the study as a whole: Likely technical artifact: a cluster of highly shared sequence variants.

V was cut by 4 bases and J by 3 bases, with 13 bases left in between. Germline V lookup: CDR1 SGHRS, CDR2 YFSETQ. The CDR3 extends over 15 amino acids. Primers: 60 Vbeta forward and 13 Jbeta reverse. TCRdb's table, derived via immunoSEQ multiplex PCR, lists solely in-frame clones and lacks some. The sample records 150,000 to 160,000 clones, 70% to 85% being singletons. The specimen was PBMCs. The receptor's source is a woman between 50 and 59 years old in good health and CMV-seropositive. V usage is TRBV5-1 and J usage is TRBJ1-4; D perhaps matches TRBD1 (5 bases). CDR3 nucleotide sequence: TGCGCCAGCAGCCTCACAGGAAGGGCTAATGAAAAACTGTTTTTT. Its translation: CASSLTGRANEKLFF.